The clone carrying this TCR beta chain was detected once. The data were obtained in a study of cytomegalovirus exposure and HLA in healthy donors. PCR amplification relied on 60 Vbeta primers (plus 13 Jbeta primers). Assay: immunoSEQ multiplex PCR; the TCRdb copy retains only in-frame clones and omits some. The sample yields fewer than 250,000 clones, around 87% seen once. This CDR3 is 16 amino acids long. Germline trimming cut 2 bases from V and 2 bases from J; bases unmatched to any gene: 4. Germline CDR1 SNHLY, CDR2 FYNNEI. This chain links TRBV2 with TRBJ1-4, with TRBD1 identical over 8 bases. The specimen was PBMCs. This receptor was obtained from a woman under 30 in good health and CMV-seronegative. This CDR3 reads CASSELRDRTNEKLFF. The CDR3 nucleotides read TGTGCCAGCAGTGAACTTCGGGACAGGACTAATGAAAAACTGTTTTTT.